Below are 10 T cell receptor beta chains sequenced from a single sample in a study of blood T cells in healthy people across ages. Next came a second PCR, run for about 6 to 12 cycles, which used a sample-barcoded 5' primer along with a J-beta primer mix. TCRdb re-called the 5' RACE reads through MiXCR, storing one row per CDR3 protein. The table lists approximately 1.5 million distinct CDR3 sequences, approximately 32% of them singletons, with roughly 12% in the top ten. Sequences were obtained from blood. The receptor set was obtained from a woman aged 25 to 39 in good health.

The count of this clonotype is one. V gene TRBV11-2 combines with J gene TRBJ2-3; 10 positions match TRBD2. CDR1 is SGHAT, CDR2 FQNNGV, per germline. The CDR3 has 16 residues. Germline trimming cut 1 base from V and 5 bases from J; bases unmatched to any gene: 6. The CDR3 bases are TGTGCCAGCAGCTTAGGCGGGACTAGCGCTCGAGATACGCAGTATTTT. It yields the protein CASSLGGTSARDTQYF.

This clonotype was seen only a few times. J is TRBJ2-4 and V is TRBV5-1, with a weak D call TRBD1 (5 bases). CDR3 length: 16 amino acids. Germline-derived CDR1 and CDR2 are SGHRS and YFSETQ. Between the trimmed V and J ends, which lost 0 bases and 1 base, there was a span of 11 bases. The CDR3 region has the DNA TGCGCCAGCAGCTTGGGGCAGGGTGGCGCCAAAAACATTCAGTACTTC. Translation gives CASSLGQGGAKNIQYF.

The CDR3 sequence: CAWIFTGGPYGYTF. CDR3 sequence (DNA): TGTGCCTGGATATTTACAGGGGGACCCTATGGCTACACCTTC. The chain links TRBV30 to TRBJ1-2; 8 bases agree with TRBD1. After removal of 4 bases from V and 4 bases from J, the junction contained 8 bases not matched to a gene. Per the germline V gene, CDR1 is GTSNPN and CDR2 is SVGIG (reference sequence). The CDR3 is 14 amino acids.

This clonotype was seen a handful of times. J is TRBJ2-3 and V is TRBV28; tentatively, D is TRBD2 (5 bases). Per germline, CDR1 MDHEN and CDR2 SYDVKM. V was pared by 3 bases and J by 5 bases, with 15 bases between. The CDR3 is 15 amino acids. DNA of the CDR3: TGTGCCAGCAGTTTTTTAGCGAGCGGTAGAGATACGCAGTATTTT. This translates into CASSFLASGRDTQYF.

The rearrangement uses TRBV6-1 and TRBJ2-3, with 10 nucleotides matching TRBD2. This CDR3 is built from 16 residues. The ends lost 8 bases at V and 2 bases at J; junction bases unmatched: 10. CDR1 and CDR2 (germline): MNHNS, SASEGT. CDR3 region: CASEGRLAGYTDTQYF. CDR3 sequence (DNA): TGTGCCAGCGAAGGGAGACTAGCGGGCTACACAGATACGCAGTATTTT.

This chain connects TRBV29-1 to TRBJ2-4, with 7 bases fitting TRBD2. Germline lookup yields CDR1 SQVTM and CDR2 ANQGSEA. V lost 4 bases to trimming and J lost 0 bases; unmatched junction nucleotides: 12. CDR3 length equals 17 residues. The CDR3 nucleotides read TGCAGCGTTGTTGGGGGGGAGGCTTCTCAAGCCAAAAACATTCAGTACTTC. It codes for CSVVGGEASQAKNIQYF.

The rearrangement joins TRBV6-2 or TRBV6-3 to TRBJ1-1, with 8 nucleotides matching TRBD1. This CDR3 has 15 amino acids. The J segment lost 3 bases and the V segment lost 4 bases, leaving 7 bases of the junction unmatched. The V gene's germline CDR1 is MNHEY and CDR2 SVGEGT. The CDR3 protein is CASSWPTGVYTEAFF. The CDR3 region has the DNA TGTGCCAGCAGTTGGCCGACAGGGGTATACACTGAAGCTTTCTTT.

Comments on this clonotype: The junction does not match germline at one end; this may be a read error. The V gene is TRBV12-3 or TRBV12-4, the J gene TRBJ1-2; D may be TRBD1 (5 bases). The CDR3 length is 14 residues. The CDR3 DNA is TGTGCCAGCGGTTTGGCCAGGGCGACCTATGGCTACACCTTC. Translation: CASGLARATYGYTF.

The chain employs TRBV12-3 or TRBV12-4 and TRBJ2-7; D remains unclear. The V gene lost 4 bases and the J gene lost 1 base, with 11 bases spanning the gap. CDR3 size: 14 residues. The CDR3, as DNA: TGTGCCAGCAGTTCTACCGACATTTCCTACGAGCAGTACTTC. This codes for CASSSTDISYEQYF.

This clonotype was picked up many times. The chain employs TRBV12-3 or TRBV12-4 and TRBJ2-1; unclear D gene. The CDR3 has 11 amino acids. Trimming took off 7 bases at V and 5 bases at J, with 6 bases between the two ends. The CDR3 region is CASTPDNEQFF. The CDR3 DNA reads TGTGCCAGCACCCCGGACAATGAGCAGTTCTTC.